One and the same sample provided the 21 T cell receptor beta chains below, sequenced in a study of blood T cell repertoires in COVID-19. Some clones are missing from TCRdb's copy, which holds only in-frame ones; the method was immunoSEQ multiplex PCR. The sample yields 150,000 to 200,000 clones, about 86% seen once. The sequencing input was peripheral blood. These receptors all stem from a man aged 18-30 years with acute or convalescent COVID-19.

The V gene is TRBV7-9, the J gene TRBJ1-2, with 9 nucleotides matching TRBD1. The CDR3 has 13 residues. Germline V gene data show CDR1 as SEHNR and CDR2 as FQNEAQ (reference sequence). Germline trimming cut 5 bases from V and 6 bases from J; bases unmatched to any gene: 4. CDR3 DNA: TGTGCCAGCAGCGGAGGACAGGGGCATGGCTACACCTTC. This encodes CASSGGQGHGYTF.

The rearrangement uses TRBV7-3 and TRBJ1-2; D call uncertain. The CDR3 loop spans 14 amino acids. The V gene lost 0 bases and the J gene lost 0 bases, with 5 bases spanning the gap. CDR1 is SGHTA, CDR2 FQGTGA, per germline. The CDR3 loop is CASSLTPANYGYTF. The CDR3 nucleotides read TGTGCCAGCAGCTTAACGCCGGCTAACTATGGCTACACCTTC.

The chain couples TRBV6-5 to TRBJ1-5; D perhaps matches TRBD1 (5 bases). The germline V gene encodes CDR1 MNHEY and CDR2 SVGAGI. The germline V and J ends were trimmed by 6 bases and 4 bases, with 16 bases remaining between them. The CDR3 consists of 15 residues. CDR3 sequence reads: CASSQGAGRNQPQHF. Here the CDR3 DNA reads TGTGCCAGCAGCCAAGGGGCAGGGCGGAATCAGCCCCAGCATTTT.

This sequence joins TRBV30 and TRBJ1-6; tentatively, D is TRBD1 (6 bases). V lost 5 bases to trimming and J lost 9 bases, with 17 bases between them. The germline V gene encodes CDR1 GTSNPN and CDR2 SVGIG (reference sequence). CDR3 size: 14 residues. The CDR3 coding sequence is TGTGCCTGGGGCTTTGGGGGGGCTAGTTCACCCCTCCACTTT. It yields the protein CAWGFGGASSPLHF.

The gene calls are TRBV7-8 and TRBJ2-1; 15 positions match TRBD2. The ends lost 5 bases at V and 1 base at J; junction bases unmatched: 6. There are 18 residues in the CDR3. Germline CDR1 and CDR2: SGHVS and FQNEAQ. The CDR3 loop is CASSRRTSGGASYNEQFF. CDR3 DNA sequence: TGTGCCAGCAGCCGTCGGACTAGCGGGGGGGCATCCTACAATGAGCAGTTCTTC.

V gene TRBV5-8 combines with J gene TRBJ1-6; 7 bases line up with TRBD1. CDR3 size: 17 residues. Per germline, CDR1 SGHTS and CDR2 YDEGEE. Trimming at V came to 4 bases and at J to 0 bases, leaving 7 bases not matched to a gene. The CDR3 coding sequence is TGTGCCAGCAGCAGTCTACAGGGGCTCTCCTATAATTCACCCCTCCACTTT. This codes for CASSSLQGLSYNSPLHF.

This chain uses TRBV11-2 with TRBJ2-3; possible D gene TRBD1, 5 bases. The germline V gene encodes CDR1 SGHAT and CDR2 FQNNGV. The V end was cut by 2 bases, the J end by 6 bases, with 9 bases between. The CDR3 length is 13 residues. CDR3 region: CASSLWGADTQYF. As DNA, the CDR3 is TGTGCCAGCAGCTTATGGGGCGCGGATACGCAGTATTTT.

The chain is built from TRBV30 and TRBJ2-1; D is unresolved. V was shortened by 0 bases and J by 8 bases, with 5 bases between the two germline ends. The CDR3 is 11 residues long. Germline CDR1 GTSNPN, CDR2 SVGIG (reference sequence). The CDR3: CAWSVPDEQFF. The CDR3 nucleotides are TGTGCCTGGAGTGTACCGGATGAGCAGTTCTTC.

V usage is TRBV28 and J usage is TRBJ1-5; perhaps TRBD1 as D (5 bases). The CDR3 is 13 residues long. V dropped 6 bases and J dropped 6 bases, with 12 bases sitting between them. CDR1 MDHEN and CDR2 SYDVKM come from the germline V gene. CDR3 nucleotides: TGTGCCAGCAGGTCTCAGGGTGGTCAGCCCCAGCATTTT. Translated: CASRSQGGQPQHF. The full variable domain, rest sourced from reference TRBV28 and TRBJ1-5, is DVKVTQSSRYLVKRTGEKVFLECVQDMDHENMFWYRQDPGLGLRLIYFSYDVKMKEKGDIPEGYSVSREKKERFSLILESASTNQTSMYLCASRSQGGQPQHFGDGTRLSIL.

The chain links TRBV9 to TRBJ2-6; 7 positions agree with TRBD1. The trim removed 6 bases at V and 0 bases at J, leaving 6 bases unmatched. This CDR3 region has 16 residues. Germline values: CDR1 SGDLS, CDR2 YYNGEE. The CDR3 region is CASNRGQSSGANVLTF. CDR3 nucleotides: TGTGCCAGCAACCGGGGACAGTCCTCTGGGGCCAACGTCCTGACTTTC. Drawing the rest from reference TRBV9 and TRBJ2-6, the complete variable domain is DSGVTQTPKHLITATGQRVTLRCSPRSGDLSVYWYQQSLDQGLQFLIQYYNGEERAKGNILERFSAQQFPDLHSELNLSSLELGDSALYFCASNRGQSSGANVLTFGAGSRLTVL.

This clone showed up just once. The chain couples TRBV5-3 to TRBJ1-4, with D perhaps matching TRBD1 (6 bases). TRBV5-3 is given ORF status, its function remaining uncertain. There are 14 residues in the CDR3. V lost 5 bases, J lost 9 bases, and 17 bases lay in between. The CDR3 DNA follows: TGTGCCAGAAGTTTAGACAGGCACCCTCAAAAACTGTTTTTT. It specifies CARSLDRHPQKLFF.

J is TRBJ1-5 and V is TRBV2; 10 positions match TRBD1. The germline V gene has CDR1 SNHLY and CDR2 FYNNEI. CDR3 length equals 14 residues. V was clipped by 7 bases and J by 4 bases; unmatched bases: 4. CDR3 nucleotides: TGTGCCAGCATGGGACAGGGGAGGAATCAGCCCCAGCATTTT. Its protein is CASMGQGRNQPQHF.

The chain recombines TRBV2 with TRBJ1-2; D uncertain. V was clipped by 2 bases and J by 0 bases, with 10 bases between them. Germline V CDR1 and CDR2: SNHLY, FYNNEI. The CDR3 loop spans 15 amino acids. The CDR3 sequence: CASSEITVPNYGYTF. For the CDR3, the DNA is TGTGCCAGCAGTGAAATAACAGTACCTAACTATGGCTACACCTTC.

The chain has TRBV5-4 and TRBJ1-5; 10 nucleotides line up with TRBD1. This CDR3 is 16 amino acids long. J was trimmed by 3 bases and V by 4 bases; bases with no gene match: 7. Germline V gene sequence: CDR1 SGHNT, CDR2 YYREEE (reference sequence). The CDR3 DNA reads TGTGCCAGCAGCAACCGGACAGGGGGAATCAATCAGCCCCAGCATTTT. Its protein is CASSNRTGGINQPQHF.

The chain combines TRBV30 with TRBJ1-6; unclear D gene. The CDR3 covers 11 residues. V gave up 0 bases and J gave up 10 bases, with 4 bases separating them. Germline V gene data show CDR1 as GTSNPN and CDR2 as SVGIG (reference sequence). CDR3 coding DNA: TGTGCCTGGAGTGTACGGTCACCCCTCCACTTT. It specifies CAWSVRSPLHF.

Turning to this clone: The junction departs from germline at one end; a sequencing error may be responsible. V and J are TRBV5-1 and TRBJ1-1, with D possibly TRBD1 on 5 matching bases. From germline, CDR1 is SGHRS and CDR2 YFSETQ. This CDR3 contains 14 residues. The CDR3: CASSLDGGNPEAFF. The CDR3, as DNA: TGCGCCAGCAGCTTGGACGGGGGGAACCCTGAAGCTTTCTTT.

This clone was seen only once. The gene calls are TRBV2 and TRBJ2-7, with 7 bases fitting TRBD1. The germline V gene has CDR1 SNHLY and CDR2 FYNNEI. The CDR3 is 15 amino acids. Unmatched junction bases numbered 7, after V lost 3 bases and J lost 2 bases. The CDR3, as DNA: TGTGCCAGCAGTGAGGGACAGAGAAGTACCTACGAGCAGTACTTC. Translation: CASSEGQRSTYEQYF.

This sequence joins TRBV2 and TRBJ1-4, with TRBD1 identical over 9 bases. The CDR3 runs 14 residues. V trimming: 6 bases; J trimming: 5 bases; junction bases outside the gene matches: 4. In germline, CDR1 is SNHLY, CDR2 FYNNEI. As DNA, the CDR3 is TGTGCCAGCAGGCCCGGGACAGGGAATGAAAAACTGTTTTTT. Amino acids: CASRPGTGNEKLFF.

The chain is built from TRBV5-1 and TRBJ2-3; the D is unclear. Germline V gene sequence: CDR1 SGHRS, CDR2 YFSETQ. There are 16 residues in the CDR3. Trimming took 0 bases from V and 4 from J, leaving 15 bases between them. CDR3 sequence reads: CASSLAVLRPADTQYF. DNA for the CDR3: TGCGCCAGCAGCTTGGCCGTATTACGCCCGGCAGATACGCAGTATTTT.

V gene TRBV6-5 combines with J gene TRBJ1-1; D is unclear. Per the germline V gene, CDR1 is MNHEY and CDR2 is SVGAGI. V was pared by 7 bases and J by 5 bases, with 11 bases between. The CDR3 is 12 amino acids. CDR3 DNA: TGTGCCAGCACCGGACTTGGGACTGAAGCTTTCTTT. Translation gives CASTGLGTEAFF.

CDR3 in DNA: TGTGCCAGCAGCTTCGGGGTTGCTAATGAAAAACTGTTTTTT. This codes for CASSFGVANEKLFF. This rearrangement joins TRBV7-8 to TRBJ1-4; no definite D call. Deletions cut 3 bases from V and 3 bases from J, with 8 bases between. CDR3 length equals 14 residues. Germline V gene sequence: CDR1 SGHVS, CDR2 FQNEAQ.